Listed below are T cell receptor beta chains from one sample, sequenced in a study of Ad26.COV2.S vaccination and SARS-CoV-2 variants. Here immunoSEQ multiplex PCR was the method, and the copy in TCRdb shows in-frame clones only, minus some. The data show over 100,000 clones, with 80% seen just once and 15% to 20% held by the top ten. This material consisted of peripheral blood, taken after recovery from COVID-19. The receptor set was obtained from a human donor who had recovered from COVID-19. CDR3s include the opening cysteine and the closing phenylalanine or tryptophan. The order of the fields is clone size, D gene, J gene, V gene, CDR3 protein, CDR3 DNA. The D gene is left open where the match is weak. The size entry is marked missing in some rows and otherwise reads once, few, many or a size class.

.	.	TRBJ2-7	TRBV2	CASSEVRGVGEQYF	TGTGCCAGCAGTGAAGTGAGGGGGGTCGGCGAGCAGTACTTC
.	TRBD1	TRBJ2-5	TRBV5-1	CASSLGRGPQETQYF	TGCGCCAGCAGCTTGGGAAGGGGGCCCCAAGAGACCCAGTACTTC
.	.	TRBJ1-2	TRBV10-3	CAISERGDHYGYTF	TGTGCCATCAGTGAACGAGGGGACCACTATGGCTACACCTTC
.	.	TRBJ1-2	TRBV2	CASVEANYGYTF	TGTGCCAGCGTAGAAGCTAACTATGGCTACACCTTC
.	TRBD2	TRBJ2-3	TRBV6-4	CASSESAGGPPDTQYF	TGTGCCAGCAGTGAATCGGCGGGGGGGCCTCCAGATACGCAGTATTTT
.	TRBD1	TRBJ2-1	TRBV12-3/TRBV12-4	CASSSDRVLLFF	TGTGCCAGCAGTTCCGACAGGGTGTTATTGTTCTTC
.	.	TRBJ2-7	TRBV6-1	CASSGNWGELYF	TGTGCCAGCAGTGGCAATTGGGGGGAACTGTACTTC
.	TRBD1	TRBJ1-5	TRBV3-1/TRBV3-2	CASSQNPGTGGQPQHF	TGTGCCAGCAGCCAAAATCCCGGGACAGGAGGACAGCCCCAGCATTTT
.	TRBD1	TRBJ2-7	TRBV9	CASSGPSGGLDEQYF	TGTGCCAGCAGCGGCCCCTCAGGGGGCCTGGACGAGCAGTACTTC
.	.	TRBJ1-2	TRBV19	CASSIVGAPYGYTF	TGTGCCAGTAGTATAGTCGGCGCGCCCTATGGCTACACCTTC
.	.	TRBJ2-3	TRBV10-3	CAISTTDTDTQYF	TGTGCCATCAGTACGACTGACACAGATACGCAGTATTTT
.	.	TRBJ2-1	TRBV4-1	CASSQEAIPGGRRFF	TGCGCCAGCAGCCAAGAGGCGATTCCCGGGGGGCGGCGGTTCTTC
.	.	TRBJ2-5	TRBV11-2	CASSLWGETQYF	TGTGCCAGCAGCTTATGGGGCGAGACCCAGTACTTC
.	TRBD1	TRBJ1-6	TRBV5-5	CASSTTGTGRSPLHF	TGTGCCAGCAGCACAACCGGGACAGGGCGTTCACCCCTCCACTTT
.	TRBD1	TRBJ2-5	TRBV7-2	CASSLVTGVETQYF	TGTGCCAGCAGCTTAGTGACAGGGGTGGAGACCCAGTACTTC
.	.	TRBJ1-2	TRBV7-6	CASSPRTGAPGYGYTF	TGTGCCAGCAGCCCCAGAACGGGGGCGCCGGGTTATGGCTACACCTTC
once	.	TRBJ1-5	TRBV5-1	CASSLWGEDQPQHF	TGCGCCAGCAGCTTATGGGGAGAGGATCAGCCCCAGCATTTT
.	.	TRBJ1-6	TRBV15	CATSPVNGPNSPLHF	TGTGCCACCAGTCCAGTTAACGGTCCCAATTCACCCCTCCACTTT
.	.	TRBJ2-7	TRBV3-1/TRBV3-2	CASSQGRDPFHEQYF	TGTGCCAGCAGCCAAGGTCGGGACCCCTTCCACGAGCAGTACTTC
.	.	TRBJ1-3	TRBV6-5	CASNSLPGNTIYF	TGTGCCAGCAATTCTTTACCTGGAAACACCATATATTTT
.	TRBD1	TRBJ2-5	TRBV7-2	CASSLVGQGVGTQYF	TGTGCCAGCAGCTTAGTCGGACAGGGTGTTGGGACCCAGTACTTC
many	TRBD1	TRBJ2-1	TRBV5-1	CASTGTGGLYEQFF	TGCGCCAGCACCGGGACAGGGGGCTTGTATGAGCAGTTCTTC
.	.	TRBJ2-5	TRBV11-1	CASRLTGFGGETQYF	TGTGCCAGCAGACTGACAGGGTTCGGGGGAGAGACCCAGTACTTC
once	.	TRBJ2-5	TRBV15	CATSRDQRGQETQYF	TGTGCCACCAGCAGAGATCAAAGGGGGCAAGAGACCCAGTACTTC
.	.	TRBJ2-1	TRBV27	CASSQIIGGGSEQFF	TGTGCCAGCAGCCAGATTATAGGGGGAGGGAGTGAGCAGTTCTTC
.	.	TRBJ2-2	TRBV24-1	CATSGAGTLSTGELFF	TGTGCCACCAGTGGGGCCGGGACTCTAAGCACCGGGGAGCTGTTTTTT
.	.	TRBJ1-5	TRBV30	CAWSLGSGNQPQHF	TGTGCCTGGAGTCTGGGATCAGGCAATCAGCCCCAGCATTTT
few	.	TRBJ2-7	TRBV10-3	CAISDLGTIYEQYF	TGTGCCATCAGTGACTTAGGGACGATCTACGAGCAGTACTTC
.	.	TRBJ1-6	TRBV5-6	CASSLAVGSNSPLHF	TGTGCCAGCAGCTTGGCGGTCGGGAGCAATTCACCCCTCCACTTT
.	.	TRBJ2-7	TRBV7-9	CASSPLYEQYF	TGTGCCAGCAGCCCGCTCTACGAGCAGTACTTC
.	.	TRBJ2-7	TRBV6-5	CASSYDSTYEQYF	TGTGCCAGCAGTTACGACAGCACCTACGAGCAGTACTTC
.	.	TRBJ2-7	TRBV30	CAWSVETQSGDGYEQYF	TGTGCCTGGAGTGTTGAGACGCAGTCCGGGGACGGCTACGAGCAGTACTTC
once	TRBD1	TRBJ1-5	TRBV4-1	CASSPTGNQPQHF	TGCGCCAGCAGCCCGACAGGGAACCAGCCCCAGCATTTT
.	.	TRBJ2-7	TRBV2	CASNEGVDGNRYF	TGTGCCAGCAACGAGGGGGTTGACGGGAATCGGTACTTC
.	.	TRBJ2-7	TRBV27	CASNYHPYEQYF	TGTGCCAGCAATTACCATCCCTACGAGCAGTACTTC
.	.	TRBJ2-4	TRBV25-1	CASSDPGLAKNIQYF	TGTGCCAGCAGTGATCCGGGGCTAGCCAAAAACATTCAGTACTTC
.	.	TRBJ1-2	TRBV9	CASSDHRVGNYGYTF	TGTGCCAGCAGCGACCACAGGGTGGGGAACTATGGCTACACCTTC
.	.	TRBJ2-5	TRBV10-2	CASSDMGGSAFHQYF	TGCGCCAGCAGTGACATGGGGGGCTCGGCTTTCCACCAGTACTTC
few	.	TRBJ1-4	TRBV19	CASSIGTRGNEKLFF	TGTGCCAGTAGTATTGGAACTCGAGGGAATGAAAAACTGTTTTTT
few	TRBD1	TRBJ1-3	TRBV3-1/TRBV3-2	CASSRIGQGAHATIYF	TGTGCCAGCAGCCGGATCGGACAGGGGGCTCATGCCACCATATATTTT
.	.	TRBJ2-2	TRBV24-1	CATSDGREANTGELFF	TGTGCCACCAGTGATGGCAGGGAAGCGAACACCGGGGAGCTGTTTTTT
few	.	TRBJ2-2	TRBV9	CASSVETGELFF	TGTGCCAGCAGCGTAGAGACCGGGGAGCTGTTTTTT
.	TRBD1	TRBJ1-2	TRBV6-2/TRBV6-3	CASTPTGGRGGYGYTF	TGTGCCAGCACCCCTACAGGGGGCAGAGGGGGCTATGGCTACACCTTC
.	.	TRBJ1-1	TRBV2	CASRADGSNTEAFF	TGTGCCAGCAGGGCCGACGGATCGAACACTGAAGCTTTCTTT
once	.	TRBJ2-7	TRBV6-1	CASSERGSGSYEQYF	TGTGCCAGCAGTGAACGGGGAAGCGGCTCCTACGAGCAGTACTTC
.	.	TRBJ2-6	TRBV23-1	CAVPGPLFSGANVLTF	TGCGCCGTTCCCGGGCCCCTATTCTCTGGGGCCAACGTCCTGACTTTC
.	.	TRBJ2-7	TRBV5-1	CASSLGQSSYEQYF	TGCGCCAGCAGCTTGGGACAGTCCTCCTACGAGCAGTACTTC
.	.	TRBJ2-3	TRBV18	CASSPLGGTDTQYF	TGTGCCAGCTCACCACTTGGGGGGACAGATACGCAGTATTTT
.	.	TRBJ1-2	TRBV28	CASSLGGGANYGYTF	TGTGCCAGCAGTTTAGGGGGCGGAGCTAACTATGGCTACACCTTC
.	.	TRBJ2-2	TRBV9	CASSVVLENTGELFF	TGTGCCAGCAGCGTAGTTCTGGAGAACACCGGGGAGCTGTTTTTT
.	.	TRBJ1-2	TRBV28	CASSPGALSYGYTF	TGTGCCAGCAGCCCTGGAGCGCTCAGCTATGGCTACACCTTC
.	TRBD1	TRBJ1-2	TRBV28	CASSQILTGRINYGYTF	TGTGCCAGCAGCCAAATATTGACAGGGCGGATTAACTATGGCTACACCTTC
.	.	TRBJ2-2	TRBV5-1	CASEEAGELFF	TGCGCCAGCGAAGAGGCCGGGGAGCTGTTTTTT
.	.	TRBJ1-1	TRBV27	CASSFMGGRMNTEAFF	TGTGCCAGCAGTTTTATGGGGGGGAGGATGAACACTGAAGCTTTCTTT
.	.	TRBJ1-3	TRBV21-1	CASRKWTVSGNTIYF	TGTGCCAGCAGGAAATGGACAGTCTCTGGAAACACCATATATTTT
.	.	TRBJ2-3	TRBV5-1	CASVGGGDTQYF	TGCGCCAGCGTGGGTGGAGGAGATACGCAGTATTTT